These 14 T cell receptor beta chains originate from one sample sequenced in a study of T cells after yellow fever vaccination. TCRdb analysed the 5' RACE reads with MiXCR anew, one entry per CDR3 protein. The table lists a few hundred thousand distinct CDR3 sequences, roughly 8.4% of them singletons. The material sequenced was PBMCs, taken 35 to 50 days after the first yellow fever vaccination. Receptors originate from a man between 18 and 35 years old who received the YFV17D yellow fever vaccine.

This clonotype has only a few counts. The V gene is TRBV5-1, the J gene TRBJ2-7; D ambiguous. Germline CDR1 SGHRS, CDR2 YFSETQ. The CDR3 spans 15 residues. V was trimmed by 2 bases and J by 5 bases, leaving 17 bases between them. This CDR3 reads CASSLRMPGLDEQYF. The DNA of the CDR3 is TGCGCCAGCAGCTTACGGATGCCTGGGTTGGACGAGCAGTACTTC.

This clonotype was seen more than once but under ten times. This rearrangement joins TRBV2 to TRBJ2-1, with 9 bases aligning to TRBD2. The CDR3 consists of 14 residues. Germline CDR1 SNHLY, CDR2 FYNNEI. The V gene end was trimmed by 6 bases and the J gene end by 7 bases; junction bases not matched to a gene: 7. CDR3 protein: CASRGGGVRNEQFF. The DNA of the CDR3 is TGTGCCAGCAGGGGCGGGGGGGTCCGTAATGAGCAGTTCTTC.

In its sample, this clonotype was seen a few times. This chain connects TRBV18 to TRBJ2-3; D gene uncertain. Trimming removed 6 bases at V and 0 bases at J, with 10 bases between. Per germline, CDR1 KGHSH and CDR2 LQKENI. CDR3 size: 14 residues. The DNA for the CDR3 is TGTGCCAGCTCCAAGGTGCAGAGCACAGATACGCAGTATTTT. Amino acid sequence: CASSKVQSTDTQYF.

This clonotype was observed a few times. This chain joins TRBV7-9 and TRBJ2-7; no definite D call. V lost 4 bases and J 4 bases, leaving 8 bases between the germline ends. Germline lookup yields CDR1 SEHNR and CDR2 FQNEAQ (reference sequence). The CDR3 is 12 residues long. CDR3 nucleotide sequence: TGTGCCAGCAGCTCTCTGGGTTACGAGCAGTACTTC. Amino acid sequence: CASSSLGYEQYF.

This clonotype was observed a few times. V usage is TRBV7-3 and J usage is TRBJ2-1; D is possibly TRBD1 or TRBD2 (5 bases each). V lost 3 bases, J lost 8 bases, and 14 bases lay in between. This CDR3 spans 14 amino acids. From germline, CDR1 is SGHTA and CDR2 FQGTGA. DNA of the CDR3: TGTGCCAGCAGCTTCTCCGGGGCCCCGGATGAGCAGTTCTTC. This sequence encodes CASSFSGAPDEQFF.

This clonotype was counted a single time. Because the CDR3 is missing its conserved closing phenylalanine or tryptophan, this is likely a read error. CDR3 bases: TGCAGTGCTGCAGGGGGGGACTCTGGGGCCAACGTCCTGACTCTC. Translating it yields CSAAGGDSGANVLTL. The chain carries TRBV20-1 and TRBJ2-6; D possibly matches TRBD1 or TRBD2 (7 bases each). The V gene's germline CDR1 is DFQATT and CDR2 SNEGSKA (reference sequence). Trimming took off 5 bases at V and 0 bases at J, with 11 bases between the two ends. This CDR3 is built from 15 residues.

This clonotype was observed a handful of times. CDR3 nucleotide sequence: TGCGCCAGCAGCCAAGATGAAGGCAGCTCCTATAATTCACCCCTCCACTTT. Protein product: CASSQDEGSSYNSPLHF. The chain combines TRBV4-3 with TRBJ1-6; D unclear. The V end lost 0 bases, the J end lost 0 bases, and 9 bases lay between the germline ends. The CDR3 consists of 17 residues. Per germline, CDR1 LGHNA and CDR2 YSLEER.

The CDR3 loop is CASSTGTGSSYNEQFF. The CDR3 DNA reads TGTGCCAGCAGCACCGGGACAGGGTCGTCCTACAATGAGCAGTTCTTC. The chain couples TRBV28 to TRBJ2-1, with TRBD1 matching 9 bases. The CDR3 loop spans 16 amino acids. Trimming cost V 6 bases and J 1 base; bases outside gene matches: 7. CDR1 is MDHEN, CDR2 SYDVKM, per germline.

V gene TRBV9 combines with J gene TRBJ2-3; 9 bases map to TRBD1. In germline, CDR1 is SGDLS, CDR2 YYNGEE. CDR3 length: 17 amino acids. After removal of 1 base from V and 2 bases from J, the junction contained 8 bases not matched to a gene. The CDR3 is CASSVTPTGGPTDTQYF. CDR3 sequence (DNA): TGTGCCAGCAGCGTAACCCCGACAGGGGGACCCACAGATACGCAGTATTTT.

This clonotype has more than one count but fewer than ten. This chain links TRBV6-6 with TRBJ1-2; D is uncertain. Looked up from germline, CDR1 is MNHNY and CDR2 is SVGAGI (reference sequence). There are 13 residues in the CDR3. Trimming took 0 bases from V and 8 from J, leaving 10 bases between them. The CDR3 coding sequence is TGTGCCAGCAGTTACTCGAGGGCCCGGGGCTACACCTTC. This translates into CASSYSRARGYTF.

This clonotype showed up many times. The chain recombines TRBV20-1 with TRBJ1-2; D call uncertain. V lost 6 bases, J lost 4 bases, and 15 bases lay in between. The CDR3 runs to 13 residues. Germline CDR1 is DFQATT and CDR2 is SNEGSKA (reference sequence). The CDR3 coding sequence is TGCAGTGCCCTAGACATATGGGCCTATGGCTACACCTTC. Translation gives CSALDIWAYGYTF.

The rearrangement uses TRBV5-1 and TRBJ2-7; either TRBD1 or TRBD2 may fit D (5 bases each). Germline V gene data show CDR1 as SGHRS and CDR2 as YFSETQ. V was trimmed by 0 bases and J by 0 bases, leaving 16 bases between them. CDR3 length: 17 amino acids. CDR3 in DNA: TGCGCCAGCAGCTTGGGGGGGTTGGCGGCTAGCTCCTACGAGCAGTACGTC. It yields the protein CASSLGGLAASSYEQYV.

This sequence joins TRBV3-1 and TRBJ2-5; TRBD1 or TRBD2 may be the D gene (5 bases each). The length of the CDR3 is 15 residues. V gave up 0 bases and J gave up 5 bases, with 13 bases separating them. Germline CDR1 reads LGHDT; CDR2 reads YNNKEL (reference sequence). CDR3 nucleotides: TGTGCCAGCAGCCAAGAAGGAGGCTGGGGGGAGACCCAGTACTTC. Translation: CASSQEGGWGETQYF.

This clonotype was counted a few times. The chain links TRBV7-3 to TRBJ2-3; 9 bases match TRBD2. The germline V gene has CDR1 SGHTA and CDR2 FQGTGA. V lost 5 bases to trimming and J lost 2 bases; unmatched junction nucleotides: 5. There are 15 residues in the CDR3. CDR3 sequence (DNA): TGTGCCAGCAGCAACCTAGCGGGGACCACAGATACGCAGTATTTT. Translation gives CASSNLAGTTDTQYF.